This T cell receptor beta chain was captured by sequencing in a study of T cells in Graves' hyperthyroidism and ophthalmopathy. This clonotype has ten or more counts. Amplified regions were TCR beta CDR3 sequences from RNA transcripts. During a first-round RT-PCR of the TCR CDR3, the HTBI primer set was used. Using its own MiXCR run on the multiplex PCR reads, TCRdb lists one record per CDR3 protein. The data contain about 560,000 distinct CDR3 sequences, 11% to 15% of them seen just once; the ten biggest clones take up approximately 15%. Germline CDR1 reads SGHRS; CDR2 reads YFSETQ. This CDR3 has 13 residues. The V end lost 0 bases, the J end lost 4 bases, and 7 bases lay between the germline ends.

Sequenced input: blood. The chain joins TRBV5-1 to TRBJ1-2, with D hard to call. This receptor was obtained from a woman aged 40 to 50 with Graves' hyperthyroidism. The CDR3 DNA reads TGCGCCAGCAGCTTGGGAGAACCCTATGGCTACACCTTC. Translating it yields CASSLGEPYGYTF.